The 15 T cell receptor beta chains below come from one sample, sequenced in a study of blood T cells in healthy people across ages. Alongside a J-beta primer mix, a sample-barcoded 5' primer served in a second PCR lasting about 7 to 11 cycles. Each CDR3 protein is one row after TCRdb ran MiXCR on the 5' RACE reads. Among about 830,000 distinct CDR3 sequences, approximately 65% were seen once, and the ten largest hold 28%. Sequenced: blood. These receptors all stem from a man aged 25-45 years in good health.

As regards this clonotype: A read error may account for a junction end that differs from germline. The CDR3 sequence is CASSGIGAMNTEPFF. The CDR3 DNA reads TGTGCCAGCAGTGGTATAGGGGCAATGAACACTGAACCTTTCTTT. This chain joins TRBV25-1 and TRBJ1-1, with D tentatively TRBD1 (5 bases). The CDR3 contains 15 residues. Per germline, CDR1 MGHDK and CDR2 SYGVNS.

This clonotype was recorded a few times. The V gene is TRBV4-3, the J gene TRBJ2-6; D is ambiguous. In germline, CDR1 is LGHNA, CDR2 YSLEER. The CDR3 is made up of 16 amino acids. V was clipped by 1 base and J by 0 bases, with 7 bases between them. The CDR3 nucleotides read TGCGCCAGCAGCCAAGGGATCTACTCTGGGGCCAACGTCCTGACTTTC. Amino acids: CASSQGIYSGANVLTF.

DNA for the CDR3: TGTGCCAGCAAGGAGGGTTGGAACGAGCAGTACTTC. This translates into CASKEGWNEQYF. This chain links TRBV2 with TRBJ2-5; D may be TRBD2 (6 bases). The tail of the sequence fits TRBJ2-7 better, so the J call may be wrong. Germline V CDR1 and CDR2: SNHLY, FYNNEI. The CDR3 sequence is 12 residues long.

This chain links TRBV5-1 with TRBJ2-7; the D is unclear. Germline V gene data show CDR1 as SGHRS and CDR2 as YFSETQ. The V end lost 3 bases, the J end lost 0 bases, and 13 bases lay between the germline ends. This CDR3 comprises 15 residues. In nucleotides, the CDR3 is TGCGCCAGCAGCTCGGGCGTCAGGAGCTCCTACGAGCAGTACTTC. Translation gives CASSSGVRSSYEQYF.

This clonotype has more than one count but fewer than ten. The J gene is TRBJ2-3, the V gene TRBV20-1; D not certain. The germline gives CDR1 DFQATT, CDR2 SNEGSKA (reference sequence). V was cut by 2 bases and J by 0 bases, with 9 bases left in between. The CDR3 extends over 14 amino acids. The CDR3 bases are TGCAGTGCTAGACGCCATACCAGCACAGATACGCAGTATTTT. As protein: CSARRHTSTDTQYF.

The chain recombines TRBV28 with TRBJ2-7, with TRBD2 matching over 14 bases. CDR1 MDHEN and CDR2 SYDVKM come from the germline V gene. This CDR3 has 18 amino acids. With 4 bases clipped from V and 2 bases from J, the junction kept 10 bases outside the gene matches. CDR3 sequence: CASSSYPGLAGVPYEQYF. The CDR3 DNA reads TGTGCCAGCAGTTCCTATCCGGGACTAGCGGGGGTTCCCTACGAGCAGTACTTC.

In nucleotides, the CDR3 is TGCGCCAGCAGCCAAGACCCCAGTCTCGGTCAGCCCCAGCATTTT. Translation: CASSQDPSLGQPQHF. The rearrangement joins TRBV4-3 to TRBJ1-5; D uncertain. Germline V gene sequence: CDR1 LGHNA, CDR2 YSLEER. Trimming removed 0 bases at V and 6 bases at J, with 12 bases between. This CDR3 has 15 residues.

There are a few counts of this clonotype. The chain combines TRBV25-1 with TRBJ2-5; no clear D. Germline CDR1 and CDR2: MGHDK and SYGVNS. The V end lost 3 bases, the J end lost 2 bases, and 13 bases lay between the germline ends. The CDR3 runs to 15 residues. The CDR3 bases are TGTGCCAGCAGTGATTTTAGAACAGCACAAGAGACCCAGTACTTC. It yields the protein CASSDFRTAQETQYF.

The V and J genes are TRBV7-2 and TRBJ2-6; D is perhaps TRBD1 (6 bases). V was cut by 4 bases and J by 2 bases, with 15 bases left in between. The CDR3 loop spans 17 amino acids. In germline, CDR1 is SGHTA, CDR2 FQGNSA. CDR3 in DNA: TGTGCCAGCAGCTCCGGGGCACAGGGAGCTGGGGCCAACGTCCTGACTTTC. Residues: CASSSGAQGAGANVLTF.

The chain uses TRBV6-5 and TRBJ2-5; 10 positions agree with TRBD1. The CDR3 loop spans 16 amino acids. Germline V gene sequence: CDR1 MNHEY, CDR2 SVGAGI. V dropped 2 bases and J dropped 4; count of bases not matched to a gene: 7. The CDR3 nucleotides read TGTGCCAGCAGTTACCTGGGACAGGGGACTCGAGAGACCCAGTACTTC. Translating gives CASSYLGQGTRETQYF.

This clonotype has more than one count but fewer than ten. This chain connects TRBV9 to TRBJ2-1; the D call may be TRBD1 or TRBD2 (5 bases each). Germline V gives CDR1 SGDLS, CDR2 YYNGEE. With 0 bases removed from V and 7 bases from J, the gap between germline ends came to 8 bases. The CDR3 runs 13 residues. In DNA, the CDR3 is TGTGCCAGCAGCGTAGGAGAGGGGAATGAGCAGTTCTTC. Translated, it gives CASSVGEGNEQFF.

The chain recombines TRBV4-3 with TRBJ2-3; D remains unclear. The CDR3 length is 13 residues. V shed 8 bases and J shed 6 bases, with 15 bases lying between them. Germline V gene data show CDR1 as LGHNA and CDR2 as YSLEER. CDR3 loop: CASAYSAGDTQYF. The DNA of the CDR3 is TGCGCCAGCGCTTATTCTGCTGGGGATACGCAGTATTTT.

The V gene is TRBV29-1, the J gene TRBJ2-1; D is unclear. The CDR3 loop spans 13 amino acids. In germline, CDR1 is SQVTM, CDR2 ANQGSEA. V lost 4 bases and J lost 0, with 7 bases in between. CDR3 DNA sequence: TGCAGCGTTGGGGCAGACTCCTACAATGAGCAGTTCTTC. Amino acids: CSVGADSYNEQFF.

The chain couples TRBV29-1 to TRBJ2-7; possibly TRBD1 or TRBD2 for D (5 bases each). CDR3 length equals 13 residues. Between the trimmed V and J ends, which lost 7 bases and 0 bases, there was a span of 13 bases. Germline V gene sequence: CDR1 SQVTM, CDR2 ANQGSEA. The CDR3 region has the DNA TGCAGCGGTGGATGGGACGCCTCCTACGAGCAGTACTTC. Residues: CSGGWDASYEQYF.

This clonotype was counted only a few times. An end of the junction does not agree with germline; a read error may underlie this. The chain joins TRBV5-1 to TRBJ2-1; TRBD1 matches at 8 bases. This CDR3 is 14 amino acids long. Per the germline V gene, CDR1 is SGHRS and CDR2 is YFSETQ. CDR3 loop: CASSSGQDYNEQFF. In nucleotides, the CDR3 is TGTGCCAGCAGCTCGGGACAGGACTACAATGAGCAGTTCTTC.